One sample yielded the 8 T cell receptor beta chains listed below, sequenced in a study of blood T cell repertoires in COVID-19. The method was immunoSEQ multiplex PCR; TCRdb's version includes in-frame clones alone and lacks a portion of them. The sample carries about 73,000 clones, roughly 89% recorded once. The sample was peripheral blood. These TCRs come from a man at least 80 years old with acute or convalescent COVID-19.

CDR3 in DNA: TGTGCCAGCAGCGTAGATGGACTAGCGGGGGCGGAGACAGATACGCAGTATTTT. This sequence encodes CASSVDGLAGAETDTQYF. This chain uses TRBV9 with TRBJ2-3; TRBD2 matches at 13 bases. Germline trimming cut 0 bases from V and 3 bases from J; bases unmatched to any gene: 7. The germline V gene has CDR1 SGDLS and CDR2 YYNGEE. The CDR3 contains 18 residues.

This clone was found once. The rearrangement uses TRBV29-1 and TRBJ1-1; 12 bases match TRBD1. V was clipped by 0 bases and J by 10 bases; unmatched bases: 3. The CDR3 is 13 amino acids. The V gene's germline CDR1 is SQVTM and CDR2 ANQGSEA. Here the CDR3 reads CSVEEGQGARAFF. CDR3 sequence (DNA): TGCAGCGTTGAAGAGGGACAGGGGGCGCGAGCTTTCTTT.

The gene calls are TRBV27 and TRBJ2-7, with 15 bases identical to TRBD2. Germline V gene lookup returns CDR1 MNHEY and CDR2 SMNVEV (reference sequence). The CDR3 runs 18 residues. V lost 4 bases to trimming and J lost 6 bases; unmatched junction nucleotides: 13. DNA of the CDR3: TGTGCCAGCAGTTCCCAAGGACTAGCGGGGGGGCCTGGAGTCGAGCAGTACTTC. Protein sequence: CASSSQGLAGGPGVEQYF.

The chain has TRBV10-1 and TRBJ2-1; 8 bases are shared with TRBD2. Per the germline V gene, CDR1 is WNHNN and CDR2 is SYGVQD (reference sequence). The V segment lost 5 bases and the J segment 7 bases; nucleotides outside the gene matches: 10. The CDR3 runs to 15 residues. CDR3 sequence (DNA): TGCGCCAGCAGTCCCCCACCGGGGGGGATAAATGAGCAGTTCTTC. Translation gives CASSPPPGGINEQFF.

The CDR3 DNA follows: TGTGCCAGCTCCTTTTGGGGGGGCACTGAAGCTTTCTTT. Encoded protein: CASSFWGGTEAFF. The chain recombines TRBV27 with TRBJ1-1; weak D call: TRBD1 (5 bases). Trimming removed 8 bases from V and 4 bases from J, with 14 bases in between. Germline V gene sequence: CDR1 MNHEY, CDR2 SMNVEV (reference sequence). The length of the CDR3 is 13 residues.

This clone was picked up one time. The chain uses TRBV6-1 and TRBJ2-5, with 10 positions matching TRBD2. The V gene end was trimmed by 1 base and the J gene end by 1 base; junction bases not matched to a gene: 3. This CDR3 has 16 residues. Germline CDR1 and CDR2: MNHNS and SASEGT. The chain's CDR3 is CASSEEAGGPQETQYF. CDR3 sequence (DNA): TGTGCCAGCAGTGAAGAAGCGGGGGGGCCCCAAGAGACCCAGTACTTC.

The table lists this clone with a count of one. V gene TRBV6-5 combines with J gene TRBJ2-7; TRBD2 matches 7 bases. Per the germline V gene, CDR1 is MNHEY and CDR2 is SVGAGI. The CDR3 extends over 13 amino acids. V dropped 8 bases and J dropped 5; count of bases not matched to a gene: 9. In DNA, the CDR3 is TGTGCCAGCGGGGGGGGAGGGCAGCACGAGCAGTACTTC. Protein: CASGGGGQHEQYF.

V gene TRBV3-1 (or the pseudogene TRBV3-2) combines with J gene TRBJ1-1, with a possible D match to TRBD1 (5 bases). The CDR3 runs 14 residues. Trimming stripped 7 bases from V and 4 bases from J, with 16 bases between. Germline-derived CDR1 and CDR2 are LGHDT and YNNKEL (reference sequence). CDR3 DNA sequence: TGTGCCAGCAACGGGAGGGGTGGGGGCACTGAAGCTTTCTTT. Its translation is CASNGRGGGTEAFF.